These T cell receptor beta chains were read from a single sample in a study of CD8+ T cells in alopecia areata. The table came from immunoSEQ multiplex PCR; TCRdb's copy has only in-frame clones and leaves some out. The sample lists about 270,000 clones; about three fifths were seen once. Material: CD4+ T cells sorted from blood, obtained at week 52, from a patient treated with tofacitinib. These receptors all come from a human donor with alopecia areata. The CDR3 runs from the conserved cysteine through the conserved F or W. D genes are given only for firm matches. Size values are once, few and many counts, or a class for expanded clones, and some rows have none.

D,J,V,size,CDR3,DNA
.,TRBJ2-7,TRBV29-1,.,CSVYNQLYEQYF,TGCAGCGTTTATAATCAACTTTACGAGCAGTACTTC
.,TRBJ1-6,TRBV19,.,CASMTAGTLHF,TGTGCCAGTATGACGGCTGGCACTCTCCACTTT
.,TRBJ2-4,TRBV30,once,CAWSVGLAKNIQYF,TGTGCCTGGAGTGTAGGTCTAGCCAAAAACATTCAGTACTTC
TRBD2,TRBJ2-5,TRBV5-1,.,CASSRGTSGEETQYF,TGCGCCAGCAGCAGGGGGACTAGCGGGGAAGAGACCCAGTACTTC
.,TRBJ2-3,TRBV5-6,few,CASSLRFTDTQYF,TGTGCCAGCAGCTTGCGGTTCACAGATACGCAGTATTTT
TRBD1,TRBJ1-6,TRBV5-1,.,CASSQGGDSPLHF,TGCGCCAGCAGCCAGGGGGGCGATTCACCCCTCCACTTT
.,TRBJ2-7,TRBV4-3,.,CASSQVGRGEQYF,TGCGCCAGCAGCCAAGTTGGGCGGGGCGAGCAGTACTTC
.,TRBJ2-5,TRBV2,.,CASRGGTYQETQYF,TGTGCCAGCAGAGGGGGGACGTACCAAGAGACCCAGTACTTC
TRBD1,TRBJ2-7,TRBV30,few,CAWSVGTAYYEQYF,TGTGCCTGGAGTGTCGGGACAGCCTACTACGAGCAGTACTTC
TRBD1,TRBJ1-6,TRBV29-1,.,CSVGTGRTSPLHF,TGCAGCGTTGGGACAGGGCGTACTTCACCCCTCCACTTT
.,TRBJ2-7,TRBV10-3,few,CAISESREVYEQYF,TGTGCCATCAGTGAGTCGAGGGAGGTCTACGAGCAGTACTTC
.,TRBJ2-3,TRBV10-3,few,CAISGPVADTQYF,TGTGCCATCAGCGGTCCCGTTGCAGATACGCAGTATTTT
TRBD1,TRBJ2-7,TRBV30,.,CAWSPGQQSSYEQYF,TGTGCCTGGAGCCCGGGACAGCAAAGCTCCTACGAGCAGTACTTC
.,TRBJ1-6,TRBV6-5,.,CASTPGHSYNSPLHF,TGTGCCAGCACGCCTGGACACTCCTATAATTCACCCCTCCACTTT
.,TRBJ1-4,TRBV10-3,few,CAISEGAGEKLFF,TGTGCCATCAGTGAGGGGGCGGGTGAAAAACTGTTTTTT
TRBD2,TRBJ2-1,TRBV5-1,.,CASSFLAGARNEQFF,TGCGCCAGCAGCTTCCTAGCGGGGGCCCGCAATGAGCAGTTCTTC
TRBD1,TRBJ2-5,TRBV9,few,CASSVRDREPETQYF,TGTGCCAGCAGCGTTCGGGACAGGGAGCCAGAGACCCAGTACTTC
.,TRBJ1-1,TRBV29-1,few,CSVQGTQTASAFF,TGCAGCGTCCAAGGGACACAGACGGCTTCAGCTTTCTTT
TRBD2,TRBJ2-1,TRBV30,.,CACDQAITGLADLSYNEQFF,TGTGCCTGCGACCAAGCCATTACTGGACTAGCGGATCTCTCCTACAATGAGCAGTTCTTC
.,TRBJ1-4,TRBV30,few,CAWSVGGLSEKLFF,TGTGCCTGGAGTGTTGGGGGGCTGAGTGAAAAACTGTTTTTT
TRBD1,TRBJ1-3,TRBV14,few,CASSPFLMDRDHSGNTIYF,TGTGCCAGCAGCCCCTTCCTGATGGACAGGGACCACTCTGGAAACACCATATATTTT
.,TRBJ1-6,TRBV9,.,CASGGSGKNSPLHF,TGTGCCAGCGGTGGGTCAGGGAAGAATTCACCCCTCCACTTT
.,TRBJ1-1,TRBV13,.,CASSPGTFSHTEAFF,TGTGCCAGCAGCCCAGGGACATTTTCTCACACTGAAGCTTTCTTT
.,TRBJ1-2,TRBV2,.,CASKESGPGSYGYTF,TGTGCCAGCAAGGAGAGCGGGCCAGGGTCCTATGGCTACACCTTC
.,TRBJ2-5,TRBV5-4,.,CASSLAGGGEETQYF,TGTGCCAGCAGCTTGGCCGGGGGCGGGGAAGAGACCCAGTACTTC
.,TRBJ2-5,TRBV11-1,.,CASSGGTLVQETQYF,TGTGCCAGCAGCGGAGGGACTTTAGTTCAAGAGACCCAGTACTTC
.,TRBJ2-1,TRBV2,.,CASKTGGSYNEQFF,TGTGCCAGCAAAACGGGTGGCTCCTACAATGAGCAGTTCTTC
.,TRBJ2-2,TRBV9,.,CASSLVGTGELFF,TGTGCCAGCAGCCTAGTGGGCACCGGGGAGCTGTTTTTT
TRBD1,TRBJ2-5,TRBV25-1,.,CASSELGQGTGETQYF,TGTGCCAGCAGTGAACTAGGACAGGGGACTGGGGAGACCCAGTACTTC
.,TRBJ2-7,TRBV5-6,.,CASSLGQKGSEQYF,TGTGCCAGCAGCTTGGGACAGAAAGGATCCGAGCAGTACTTC
.,TRBJ2-5,TRBV15,.,CATSRDRSETQYF,TGTGCCACCAGCAGAGATCGGTCCGAGACCCAGTACTTC
.,TRBJ2-2,TRBV30,once,CAWSVWGPGELFF,TGTGCCTGGAGTGTATGGGGTCCCGGGGAGCTGTTTTTT
.,TRBJ1-2,TRBV4-1,few,CASSRLRGASKYGYTF,TGCGCCAGCAGCCGCTTAAGGGGAGCAAGCAAGTATGGCTACACCTTC
.,TRBJ1-2,TRBV9,.,CASWGIYGYTF,TGTGCCAGCTGGGGAATCTATGGCTACACCTTC
.,TRBJ1-6,TRBV2,.,CASSGKQLYNSPLHF,TGTGCCAGCAGTGGTAAACAGCTCTATAATTCACCCCTCCACTTT
.,TRBJ1-6,TRBV9,.,CASSVGRVNSPLHF,TGTGCCAGCAGCGTAGGCAGGGTTAATTCACCCCTCCACTTT
TRBD1,TRBJ2-7,TRBV7-9,.,CASSLALTGGAPYEQYF,TGTGCCAGCAGCTTAGCGCTTACAGGGGGCGCCCCCTACGAGCAGTACTTC
.,TRBJ2-3,TRBV14,few,CASSQDQANTQYF,TGTGCCAGCAGCCAAGACCAGGCAAATACGCAGTATTTT
.,TRBJ1-1,TRBV7-9,few,CASSETPFQGSTEAFF,TGTGCCAGCAGCGAAACCCCTTTCCAGGGGAGCACTGAAGCTTTCTTT
.,TRBJ2-3,TRBV5-4,.,CASSLDTGRADTQYF,TGTGCCAGCAGCTTGGACACAGGGCGAGCGGATACGCAGTATTTT
.,TRBJ2-7,TRBV4-1,.,CASSQSQGWDEQYF,TGCGCCAGCAGCCAATCCCAGGGGTGGGACGAGCAGTACTTC
.,TRBJ1-5,TRBV30,.,CAWSGQSNQPQHF,TGTGCCTGGAGTGGACAGAGCAATCAGCCCCAGCATTTT
.,TRBJ2-2,TRBV6-6,few,CASSYSELVNTGELFF,TGTGCCAGCAGTTACTCTGAACTCGTAAACACCGGGGAGCTGTTTTTT
TRBD1,TRBJ1-1,TRBV30,.,CAWSKGQGVEAFF,TGTGCCTGGAGTAAGGGACAGGGTGTCGAAGCTTTCTTT
TRBD1,TRBJ1-1,TRBV9,.,CASSFFDRDTEAFF,TGTGCCAGCAGCTTCTTCGACAGGGACACTGAAGCTTTCTTT
TRBD1,TRBJ1-2,TRBV29-1,.,CSAQGSGYTF,TGCAGCGCACAGGGGTCTGGCTACACCTTC